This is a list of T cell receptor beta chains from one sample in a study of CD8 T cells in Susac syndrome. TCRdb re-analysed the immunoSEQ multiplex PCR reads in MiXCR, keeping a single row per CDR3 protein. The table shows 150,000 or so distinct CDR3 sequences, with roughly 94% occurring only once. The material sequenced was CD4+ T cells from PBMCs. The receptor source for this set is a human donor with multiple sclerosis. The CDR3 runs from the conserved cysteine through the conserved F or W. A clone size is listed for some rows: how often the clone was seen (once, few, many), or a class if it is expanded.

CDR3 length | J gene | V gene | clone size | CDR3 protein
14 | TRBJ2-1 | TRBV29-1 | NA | CSVEVLAGNKEQFF
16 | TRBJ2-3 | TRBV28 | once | CATGLAGGPAPDTQYF
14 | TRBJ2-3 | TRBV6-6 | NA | CANSLAGLQDTQYF
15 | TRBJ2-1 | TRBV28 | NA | CASSSPGLAGQKQFF
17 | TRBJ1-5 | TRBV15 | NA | CATSIETANDSNQPQHF
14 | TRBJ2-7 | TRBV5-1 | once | CASSVTSGTPEQYF
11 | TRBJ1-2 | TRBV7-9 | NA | CASSFFYGYTF
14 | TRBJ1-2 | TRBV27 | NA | CASTSYQGTTGYTF
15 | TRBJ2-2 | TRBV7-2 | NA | CASSPNGGNTGELFF
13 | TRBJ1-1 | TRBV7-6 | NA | CASSGQINTEAFF
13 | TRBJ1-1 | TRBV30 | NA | CAWRRGLNTEAFF
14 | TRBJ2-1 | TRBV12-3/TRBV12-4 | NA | CASSFGTGGNEQFF
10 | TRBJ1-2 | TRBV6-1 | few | CASSELSYTF
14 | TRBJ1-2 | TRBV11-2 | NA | CASSLRSSNYGYTF
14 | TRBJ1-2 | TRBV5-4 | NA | CASSSGGRSEGYTF
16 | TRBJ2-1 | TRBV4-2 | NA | CASSQDVRGPGNEQFF
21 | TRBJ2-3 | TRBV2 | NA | CASTLTPGLAGVRVGTDTQYF
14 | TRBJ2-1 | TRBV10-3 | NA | CAIKSGGSYNEQFF
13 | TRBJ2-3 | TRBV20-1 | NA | CSAPEAVQDTQYF
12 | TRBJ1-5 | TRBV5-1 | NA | CASFMRGQPQHF
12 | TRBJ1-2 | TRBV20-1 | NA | CSVGGAVETPTF
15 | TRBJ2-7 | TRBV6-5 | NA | CASSYSEGYGMEQYF
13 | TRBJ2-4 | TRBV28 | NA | CASCPADRDIQYF
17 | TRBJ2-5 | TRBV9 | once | CASSTGSAGMYSETQYF
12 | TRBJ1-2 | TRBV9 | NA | CASSGRREGYTF
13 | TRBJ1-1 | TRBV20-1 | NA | CSAPTYSEQGAFF
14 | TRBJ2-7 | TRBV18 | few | CASSPPGLGYEQYF
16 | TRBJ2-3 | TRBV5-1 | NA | CASSGPGAGGGDTQYF
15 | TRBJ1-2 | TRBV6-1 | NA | CASSEVLGTVYGYTF
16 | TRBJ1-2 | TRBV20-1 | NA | CSARVPSRDGGFGYTF
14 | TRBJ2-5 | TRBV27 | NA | CASRPFWGQETQYF
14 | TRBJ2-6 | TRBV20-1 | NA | CSATGMSGANVLTF
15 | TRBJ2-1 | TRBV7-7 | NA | CASSLELTNYNEQFF
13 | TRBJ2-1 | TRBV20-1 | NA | CSARAPGGWEQFF
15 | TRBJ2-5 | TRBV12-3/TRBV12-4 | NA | CASSRRGVPPETQYF
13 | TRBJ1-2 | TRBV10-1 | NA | CASSGQDGYGYTF
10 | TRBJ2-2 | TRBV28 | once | CASSAGELFF
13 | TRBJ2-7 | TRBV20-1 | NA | CSARGPRSYEQYF
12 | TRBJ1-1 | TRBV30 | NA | CAWSKGGTEAFF
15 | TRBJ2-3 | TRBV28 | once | CASLETSGALDTQYF
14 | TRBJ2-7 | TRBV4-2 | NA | CASSKAKGPYEQYF
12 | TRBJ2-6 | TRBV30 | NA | CAGYSGANVLTF
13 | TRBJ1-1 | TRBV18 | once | CASSPRGVTEAFF
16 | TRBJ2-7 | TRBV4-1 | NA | CASSQDPGLSAYEQYF
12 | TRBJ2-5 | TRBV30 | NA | CAWSELSQTQYF
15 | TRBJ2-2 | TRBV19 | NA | CASTRLAQDTGELFF
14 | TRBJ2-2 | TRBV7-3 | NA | CASSLTSGSGELFF
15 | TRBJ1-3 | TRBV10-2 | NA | CASSGLPRSGNTIYF
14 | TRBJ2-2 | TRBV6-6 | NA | CASGRADGPGELFF
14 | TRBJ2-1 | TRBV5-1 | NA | CASSLAISYNEQFF
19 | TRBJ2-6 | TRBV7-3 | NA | CASSLHGQGVGAGANVLTF
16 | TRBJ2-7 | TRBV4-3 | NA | CASSPRGLAGGDEQYF
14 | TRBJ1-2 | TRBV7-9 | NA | CASVHPGGVGGYTF
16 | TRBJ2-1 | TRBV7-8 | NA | CASDLEGEISYNEQFF
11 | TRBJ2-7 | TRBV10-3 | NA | CATSGVYEQYF
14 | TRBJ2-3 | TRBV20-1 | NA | CSARDLAGADTQYF
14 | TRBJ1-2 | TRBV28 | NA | CASTPGQGDYGYTF
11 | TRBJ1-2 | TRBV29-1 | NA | CSDTGFRGYTF
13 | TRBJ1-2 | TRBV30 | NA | CAWSRDRPYGYTF
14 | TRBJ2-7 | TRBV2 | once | CASVRDRGDYEQYF